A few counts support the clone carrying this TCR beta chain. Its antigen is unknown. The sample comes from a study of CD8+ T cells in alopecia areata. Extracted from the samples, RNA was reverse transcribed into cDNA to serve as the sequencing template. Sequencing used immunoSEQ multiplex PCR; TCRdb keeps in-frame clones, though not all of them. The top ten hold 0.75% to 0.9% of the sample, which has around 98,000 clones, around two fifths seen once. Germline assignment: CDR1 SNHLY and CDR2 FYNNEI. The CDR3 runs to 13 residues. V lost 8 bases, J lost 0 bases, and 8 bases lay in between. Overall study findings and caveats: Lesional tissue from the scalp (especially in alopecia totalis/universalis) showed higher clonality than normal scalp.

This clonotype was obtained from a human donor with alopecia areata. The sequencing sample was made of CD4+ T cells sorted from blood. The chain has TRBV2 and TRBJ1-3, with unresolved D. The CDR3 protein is CASWRDSGNTIYF. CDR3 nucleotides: TGTGCCAGCTGGCGGGACTCTGGAAACACCATATATTTT.